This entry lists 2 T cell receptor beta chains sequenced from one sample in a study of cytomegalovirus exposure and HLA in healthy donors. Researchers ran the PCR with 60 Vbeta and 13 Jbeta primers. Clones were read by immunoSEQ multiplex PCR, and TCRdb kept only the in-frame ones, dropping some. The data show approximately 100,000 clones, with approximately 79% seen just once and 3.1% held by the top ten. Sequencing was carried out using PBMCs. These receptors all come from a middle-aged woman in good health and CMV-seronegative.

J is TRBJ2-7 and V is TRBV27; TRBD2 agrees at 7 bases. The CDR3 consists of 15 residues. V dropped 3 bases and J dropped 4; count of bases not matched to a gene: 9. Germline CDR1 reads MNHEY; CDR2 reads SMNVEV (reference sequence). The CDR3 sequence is CASSLGGFGTYEQYF. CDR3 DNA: TGTGCCAGCAGTTTGGGGGGGTTCGGGACTTACGAGCAGTACTTC.

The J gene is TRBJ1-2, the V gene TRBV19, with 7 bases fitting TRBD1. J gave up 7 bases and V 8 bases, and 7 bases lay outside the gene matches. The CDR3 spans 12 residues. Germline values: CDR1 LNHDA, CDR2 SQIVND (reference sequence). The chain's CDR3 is CASQQGKGGYTF. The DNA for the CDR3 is TGTGCCAGTCAACAGGGGAAAGGTGGCTACACCTTC.